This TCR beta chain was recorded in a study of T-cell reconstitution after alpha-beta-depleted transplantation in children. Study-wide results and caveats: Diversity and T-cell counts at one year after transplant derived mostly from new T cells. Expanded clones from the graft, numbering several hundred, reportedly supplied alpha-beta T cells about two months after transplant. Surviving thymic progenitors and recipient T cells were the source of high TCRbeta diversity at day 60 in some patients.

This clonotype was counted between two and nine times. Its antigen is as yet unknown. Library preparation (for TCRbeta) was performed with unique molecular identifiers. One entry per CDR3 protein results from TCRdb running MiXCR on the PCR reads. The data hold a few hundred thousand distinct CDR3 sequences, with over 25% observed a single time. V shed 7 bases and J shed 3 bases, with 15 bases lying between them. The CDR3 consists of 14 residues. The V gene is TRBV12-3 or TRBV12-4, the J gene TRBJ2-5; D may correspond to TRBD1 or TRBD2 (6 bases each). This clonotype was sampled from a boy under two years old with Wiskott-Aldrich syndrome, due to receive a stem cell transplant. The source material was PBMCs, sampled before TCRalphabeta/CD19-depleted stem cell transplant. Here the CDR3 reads CASTKGDWKETQYF. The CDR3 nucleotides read TGTGCCAGCACCAAGGGGGACTGGAAAGAGACCCAGTACTTC.